Listed below are T cell receptor beta chains from one sample, sequenced in a study of T-cell memory formation after mild COVID-19. TCRdb fed the 5' RACE reads into MiXCR, producing one record per CDR3 protein. The data hold around 250,000 distinct CDR3 sequences, with approximately 15% observed a single time. Sample: PBMCs or a T cell subset sorted from them (not recorded which). All receptors derive from an adult woman who had mild COVID-19 (a few samples of this study predate the infection). Cell type and time point are not known. CDR3s include the opening cysteine and the closing phenylalanine or tryptophan. The D gene is left open where the match is weak. Size is omitted from some rows. Given values are once, few, many or a class for expanded clones.

TGCAGTGCTAGAGATTCGGCAGACCTCTCCTACGAGCAGTACTTC	CSARDSADLSYEQYF	many	NA	TRBV20-1	TRBJ2-7
TGTGCCAGCAGCCGGGGACGGAACAATGAGCAGTTCTTC	CASSRGRNNEQFF	NA	NA	TRBV5-6	TRBJ2-1
TGCGCCAGCAGCCAAGACGTTGTAGGGATTAACTATGGCTACACCTTC	CASSQDVVGINYGYTF	few	NA	TRBV4-3	TRBJ1-2
TGTGCCAGCAGTTCAATAGGCCCAGAGACCCAGTACTTC	CASSSIGPETQYF	many	NA	TRBV12-3/TRBV12-4	TRBJ2-5
TGTGCCAGCAGCCAAGAGGCCGGGAGTAGCAATGAGCAGTTCTTC	CASSQEAGSSNEQFF	NA	NA	TRBV4-2	TRBJ2-1
TGTGCCAGCAGCATTACGGGGATCGGCACAGATACGCAGTATTTT	CASSITGIGTDTQYF	NA	NA	TRBV9	TRBJ2-3
TGTGCCAGCAGCATTGCGGGCTGGGGCATAGCGAACACTGAAGCTTTCTTT	CASSIAGWGIANTEAFF	few	NA	TRBV28	TRBJ1-1
TGTGCCAGCAGCTCGACAGGATACGGCTATGGCTACACCTTC	CASSSTGYGYGYTF	NA	NA	TRBV7-9	TRBJ1-2
TGTGCCAGCAGGCCTTCGGGGGCGAAGGGCTACACCTTC	CASRPSGAKGYTF	NA	NA	TRBV12-3/TRBV12-4	TRBJ1-2
TGTGCCAGCAGAGGGGACCTGAGCTCCTACAATGAGCAGTTCTTC	CASRGDLSSYNEQFF	NA	NA	TRBV7-9	TRBJ2-1
TGTGCCACCAGCAGAGATCGGCTAGCGGGGAATGAGCAGTTCTTC	CATSRDRLAGNEQFF	NA	TRBD2	TRBV15	TRBJ2-1
TGTGCCAGCAGCCAAGGGTCAGGGTACGCTGAAGCTTTCTTT	CASSQGSGYAEAFF	NA	NA	TRBV3-1	TRBJ1-1
TGCAGTGCTAGAGATCGAGGTTGGGGCTATGGCTACACCTTC	CSARDRGWGYGYTF	few	NA	TRBV20-1	TRBJ1-2
TGTGCCAGCAGCAGCCGGGACAGGGGTATCACCGGGGAGCTGTTTTTT	CASSSRDRGITGELFF	few	TRBD1	TRBV7-6	TRBJ2-2
TGTGCCAGCAGTGAACATGGACAGGGGGCAGAGACCCAGTACTTC	CASSEHGQGAETQYF	few	TRBD1	TRBV6-1	TRBJ2-5
TGTGCCAGCAGCCCCTCAAGGGGACCAGGGGACGAGCAGTACTTC	CASSPSRGPGDEQYF	NA	NA	TRBV7-2	TRBJ2-7
TGCGCCAGCAGGGGGAGGCCCGACACCGGGGAGCTGTTTTTT	CASRGRPDTGELFF	few	NA	TRBV5-1	TRBJ2-2
TGTGCCACCAGCAGAGTGTCGGCGGGCAATCAGCCCCAGCATTTT	CATSRVSAGNQPQHF	NA	NA	TRBV15	TRBJ1-5
TGTGCCAGTAGTATAGTGGGACACGATAATCAGCCCCAGCATTTT	CASSIVGHDNQPQHF	few	NA	TRBV19	TRBJ1-5
TGCGCCAGCAGCCAAGGGACAGGGGCGTACAATGAGCAGTTCTTC	CASSQGTGAYNEQFF	NA	TRBD1	TRBV4-3	TRBJ2-1
TGTGCCAGCACCCTAGGACAGGGGTATCAGCCCCAGCATTTT	CASTLGQGYQPQHF	NA	TRBD1	TRBV12-3/TRBV12-4	TRBJ1-5
TGTGCCAGCAGCCCCGATGTTGGGGGTTCCGGAAACACCATATATTTT	CASSPDVGGSGNTIYF	few	NA	TRBV4-2	TRBJ1-3
TGTGCCAGCAGCCCGTTAGGAACTAGCGGGAGGTTGACCCAGTACTTC	CASSPLGTSGRLTQYF	NA	TRBD2	TRBV7-6	TRBJ2-5
TGCAGTGCTAGAGAGGGGCAGGGGGGGACTGAAGCTTTCTTT	CSAREGQGGTEAFF	NA	TRBD1	TRBV20-1	TRBJ1-1
TGTGCCAGCAGGACCGTTTGGGGAGGCTCAGAGACCCAGTACTTC	CASRTVWGGSETQYF	few	NA	TRBV12-3/TRBV12-4	TRBJ2-5
TGTGCCAGCAGCCAAGCACCTGGGAACATTCAGTACTTC	CASSQAPGNIQYF	many	NA	TRBV14	TRBJ2-4
TGCAGTGCTAGTTCTAGCGGGAGCTGGGCAGATACGCAGTATTTT	CSASSSGSWADTQYF	few	TRBD2	TRBV20-1	TRBJ2-3
TGTGCCAGCAGCCCAGGGCTATATGGCTACACCTTC	CASSPGLYGYTF	NA	NA	TRBV3-1	TRBJ1-2
TGTGCCAGCAGCTTAGGACGGCTAGGTAGTGGCTACACCTTC	CASSLGRLGSGYTF	few	NA	TRBV7-2	TRBJ1-2
TGTGCCAGCAGCAGAGATATAAGAAGGGCTAGCGGGGCTCAGGCCCGAGAGACCCAGTACTTC	CASSRDIRRASGAQARETQYF	NA	TRBD2	TRBV7-6	TRBJ2-5
TGTGCCAGCAGCCGGCACCGGGGCCTTAGCGAGCAGTACTTC	CASSRHRGLSEQYF	NA	NA	TRBV7-8	TRBJ2-7
TGTGCCAGCAGTGAAACAGGGTTTTCTGACGAGCAGTACTTC	CASSETGFSDEQYF	few	NA	TRBV25-1	TRBJ2-7
TGCGCCAGCAGCAGGCCGGGACTAGAAGAGACCCAGTACTTC	CASSRPGLEETQYF	many	TRBD2	TRBV5-1	TRBJ2-5
TGTGCCAGCATACGACAGGGGGCTTATGAGCAGTTCTTC	CASIRQGAYEQFF	few	TRBD1	TRBV6-6	TRBJ2-1
TGCAGTGCCCCCCTCCCCATGAACACTGAAGCTTTCTTT	CSAPLPMNTEAFF	NA	NA	TRBV20-1	TRBJ1-1
TGTGCCAGCACCCCCACGCCTGGACCCTACGAGCAGTACTTC	CASTPTPGPYEQYF	few	NA	TRBV9	TRBJ2-7
TGCGCCAGCAGCTTGGCCGTAGGCCCTGGAAACACCATATATTTT	CASSLAVGPGNTIYF	few	NA	TRBV5-1	TRBJ1-3
TGTGCCAGCAGCTCGGACAGGAATGGCTACACCTTC	CASSSDRNGYTF	few	TRBD1	TRBV9	TRBJ1-2
TGTGCCAGCAGCCAGACTAGCGGGGGGGCTAATGAGCAGTTCTTC	CASSQTSGGANEQFF	NA	TRBD2	TRBV7-9	TRBJ2-1
TGTGCCAGCAGTGGTAGAGGAGGGAACAATCAGCCCCAGCATTTT	CASSGRGGNNQPQHF	few	NA	TRBV2	TRBJ1-5
TGTGCCAGCAGCCCTCCGCCCCAGATGTCTGGTGAAAAACTGTTTTTT	CASSPPPQMSGEKLFF	NA	NA	TRBV3-1	TRBJ1-4
TGTGCCAGCAGCCAAGATGAGAGGGATGAGCAGTTCTTC	CASSQDERDEQFF	NA	NA	TRBV4-2	TRBJ2-1
TGTGCCAGCTCTAGCGGGAGGAGCTCCTACAATGAGCAGTTCTTC	CASSSGRSSYNEQFF	few	TRBD2	TRBV7-8	TRBJ2-1
TGTGCCAGCAGCCGGGCCGCTGGACGTGAGCAGTACTTC	CASSRAAGREQYF	NA	NA	TRBV5-5	TRBJ2-7
TGTGCCAGCAGCACCGGACAGGGCTATGGCTACACCTTC	CASSTGQGYGYTF	NA	TRBD1	TRBV7-9	TRBJ1-2
TGTGCCAGCAGCCTCCCCGATAAACTAGCGGGGGGAGGTGAGCAGTTCTTC	CASSLPDKLAGGGEQFF	few	TRBD2	TRBV7-3	TRBJ2-1
TGTGCCATCAGAAGACAGGGGGAGGAAGAGACCCAGTACTTC	CAIRRQGEEETQYF	few	TRBD1	TRBV10-3	TRBJ2-5
TGTGCCTGGAACTCGGGGGGGCTGGGCAATGAGCAGTTCTTC	CAWNSGGLGNEQFF	NA	TRBD2	TRBV30	TRBJ2-1
TGTGCCAGCAGCGTAGACCTTACTAGCGCCCGGAATGAGCAGTTCTTC	CASSVDLTSARNEQFF	NA	TRBD2	TRBV9	TRBJ2-1
TGTGCCAGCAGCTTAGAATCGGCAAGCTATGGCTACACCTTC	CASSLESASYGYTF	NA	NA	TRBV7-8	TRBJ1-2
TGTGCCAGCAGTCCTCAGGGGACAGGCCCTATCTTC	CASSPQGTGPIF	NA	TRBD1	TRBV28	TRBJ2-7
TGTGCCAGTGTGGTGTCAGGTCCTACTAACTATGGCTACACCTTC	CASVVSGPTNYGYTF	NA	NA	TRBV6-1	TRBJ1-2
TGTGCCAGCAGTTACTTAGAAAGTGGAAACACCATATATTTT	CASSYLESGNTIYF	NA	NA	TRBV6-6	TRBJ1-3
TGTGCCACCAGCAGAGATAGAGTTGGCTATGGCTACACCTTC	CATSRDRVGYGYTF	few	NA	TRBV15	TRBJ1-2
TGCAGCGGGGGGGACAGGGACGCTTTCTTT	CSGGDRDAFF	few	TRBD1	TRBV29-1	TRBJ1-1
TGCGCCAGCACCAATCCCGGGACTAGCGGCTACGAGCAGTACTTC	CASTNPGTSGYEQYF	few	TRBD2	TRBV5-1	TRBJ2-7
TGTGCCAGCAGTCTTCGGGGAGCGAACACCGGGGAGCTGTTTTTT	CASSLRGANTGELFF	many	NA	TRBV12-3/TRBV12-4	TRBJ2-2